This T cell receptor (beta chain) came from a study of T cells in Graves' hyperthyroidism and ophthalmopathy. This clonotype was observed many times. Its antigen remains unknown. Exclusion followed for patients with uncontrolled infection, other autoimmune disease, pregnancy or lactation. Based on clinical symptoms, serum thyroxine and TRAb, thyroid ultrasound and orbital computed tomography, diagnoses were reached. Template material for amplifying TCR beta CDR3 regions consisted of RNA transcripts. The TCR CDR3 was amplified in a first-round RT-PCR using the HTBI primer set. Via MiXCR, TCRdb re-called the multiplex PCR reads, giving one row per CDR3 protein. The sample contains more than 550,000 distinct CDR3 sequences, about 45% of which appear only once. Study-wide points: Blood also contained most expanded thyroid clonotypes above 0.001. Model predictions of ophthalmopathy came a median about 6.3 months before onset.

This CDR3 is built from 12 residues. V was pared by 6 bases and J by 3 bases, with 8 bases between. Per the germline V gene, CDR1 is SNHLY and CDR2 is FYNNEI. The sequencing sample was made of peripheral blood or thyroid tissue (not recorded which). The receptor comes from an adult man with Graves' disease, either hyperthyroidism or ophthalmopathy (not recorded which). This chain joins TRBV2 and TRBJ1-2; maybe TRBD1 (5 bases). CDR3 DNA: TGTGCCAGCAGGGGGACTTACTATGGCTACACCTTC. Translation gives CASRGTYYGYTF.